This paragraph reports one T cell receptor beta chain. Its cognate antigen is unknown. V lost 10 bases to trimming and J lost 2 bases, with 16 bases between them. Germline V gene data show CDR1 as SGHNT and CDR2 as YYREEE (reference sequence). The CDR3 spans 13 residues. When the RNA was reverse transcribed, random hexamers were used with an input of about 0.45 to 1 ug. The TCR beta CDR3 was amplified by immunoSEQ multiplex PCR across 54 Vbeta, 13 Jbeta. TCRdb reanalysed the immunoSEQ multiplex PCR reads using MiXCR and keeps one entry per CDR3 protein. The table includes about 19,000 distinct CDR3 sequences, about 95% detected once. The data originate from a study of CD8 T cells in Susac syndrome. Whole-study findings and limits: The number of individuals included in the study's TCR sequencing and HLA analysis was acknowledged as relatively small.

The chain has TRBV5-4 and TRBJ2-7, with D perhaps matching TRBD2 (7 bases). Sequencing was carried out using CD8+ T cells from PBMCs. The TCR originated in a human donor in good health. The CDR3 DNA reads as TGTGCCTACGGGGGGCGGGACCCCTACGAGCAGTACTTC. Translated: CAYGGRDPYEQYF.